The 5 T cell receptor beta chains listed next were all sequenced from one sample in a study of beta chain features in type 1 diabetes. TCRB transcripts that were expressed got sequenced, as all of the isolated RNA had been reverse transcribed. Repertoires were generated with immunoSEQ multiplex PCR, while TCRdb's copy carries only in-frame clones and drops some. Of about 240,000 clones listed, approximately 14% are singletons. General observations from the study: Significant though moderate, a shortening of TCRB CDR3s appeared in all four CD4+ subsets of Type 1 diabetes patients.

These receptors' antigens are unknown. The sequencing input was naive CD4+ T cells from blood. The receptors were sampled from a man aged 30 to 39 with type 1 diabetes.

CDR3 sequence (DNA): TGTGCCAGCAGCATATCCGGGACTAGCGGGGGTACTTCCTACGAGCAGTACTTC. It translates to CASSISGTSGGTSYEQYF. The chain carries TRBV21-1 and TRBJ2-7; the table calls TRBD2, which could not be checked here. TRBV21-1 is assigned pseudogene status. The CDR3 extends over 18 amino acids.

This clone was counted a few times. V usage is TRBV2 and J usage is TRBJ1-1; D is unresolved. From germline, CDR1 is SNHLY and CDR2 FYNNEI. With 7 bases removed from V and 5 bases from J, the gap between germline ends came to 14 bases. This CDR3 contains 13 residues. The CDR3 bases are TGTGCCAGCACCTTAGACCCGGGGACTGAAGCTTTCTTT. It translates to CASTLDPGTEAFF.

The CDR3 region has the DNA TGTGCCACCAGCAGAGATCCAGGGGAAGAGACCCAGTACTTC. This translates into CATSRDPGEETQYF. The V and J genes are TRBV15 and TRBJ2-5, with D tentatively TRBD1 (6 bases). Germline CDR1 is LNHNV and CDR2 is YYDKDF (reference sequence). Between the trimmed V and J ends, which lost 0 bases and 3 bases, there was a span of 8 bases. The CDR3 runs 14 residues.

This clone was observed a few times. The V call is TRBV30, the J call TRBJ2-1, with a weak D call TRBD2 (5 bases). CDR1 is GTSNPN, CDR2 SVGIG, per germline (reference sequence). This CDR3 comprises 16 residues. V was shortened by 4 bases and J by 0 bases, with 16 bases between the two germline ends. The CDR3, as DNA: TGTGCCTGGACCCAACTAGTACTAAGCTCCTACAATGAGCAGTTCTTC. It codes for CAWTQLVLSSYNEQFF.

V gene TRBV9 combines with J gene TRBJ1-1; D perhaps matches TRBD1 (5 bases). CDR3 length: 13 amino acids. V lost 4 bases and J lost 11, with 18 bases in between. Germline CDR1 and CDR2: SGDLS and YYNGEE. This CDR3 reads CASSPPGGRVAFF. The CDR3 bases are TGTGCCAGCAGCCCCCCCGGGGGGAGGGTGGCTTTCTTT. Supplemented by reference TRBV9 and TRBJ1-1, the full variable domain reads DSGVTQTPKHLITATGQRVTLRCSPRSGDLSVYWYQQSLDQGLQFLIQYYNGEERAKGNILERFSAQQFPDLHSELNLSSLELGDSALYFCASSPPGGRVAFFGQGTRLTVV.